Detailed here is one T cell receptor (beta chain). Germline V gene lookup returns CDR1 SQVTM and CDR2 ANQGSEA. V dropped 4 bases and J dropped 3; count of bases not matched to a gene: 5. This CDR3 spans 13 amino acids. The sample comes from a study of T cell changes during pregnancy in multiple sclerosis. Method: immunoSEQ multiplex PCR; TCRdb's copy keeps in-frame clones and lacks some. The data contain about 77,000 clones, roughly 91% of them seen just once; the ten biggest clones take up 2.5% to 3%. The sample in question was peripheral blood, obtained after pregnancy. The receptor comes from a female donor in good health, enrolled as a control in a pregnancy study. The rearrangement joins TRBV29-1 to TRBJ1-2; 7 bases fit TRBD1. The CDR3 region has the DNA TGCAGCGTTGGAGGGGGCGGCGACTATGGCTACACCTTC. Translated: CSVGGGGDYGYTF.